This TCR beta chain derives from a study of T-cell reconstitution after alpha-beta-depleted transplantation in children listed by TCRdb under 2016. Turning to the overall study: Using TCR repertoire profiling, the study followed T-cell immune reconstitution in a quantitative way in children after TCRalphabeta/CD19-depleted allogeneic hematopoietic cell transplantation. Overall study outcomes, separate from this receptor: Over subsequent months, a decline in hyperexpanded clone frequencies was noted, and after one year, T-cell counts and TCRbeta diversity were mostly ascribed to newly produced T cells. The apparently early recovery of alphabetaT-cell counts about two months after transplant reportedly depended on only several hundred rapidly expanded clones that came from non-depleted graft cells. The high TCRbeta diversity at day 60 in some patients was ascribed to recipient T cells and intrathymic progenitors that had survived conditioning.

Libraries were built with PCR. The data were produced on an Illumina HiSeq 2500. To normalize quantification of the TCRbeta repertoire, the TCR libraries were built with molecular barcoding that relied on unique molecular identifiers. TCRdb trimmed the raw reads at Q25, called clones with MiXCR and kept productive beta chains. Entries are consolidated by CDR3 protein sequence, retaining the most common genes and DNA. Counted in this sample were 700,000 to 850,000 distinct CDR3 sequences; under 20% of them appeared once. Together, the top ten hold around 5% of the sample. Relative to germline, V is 0 bases shorter and J is 1 base shorter, with 6 bases between their ends. The CDR3, from cysteine to phenylalanine, totals 15 residues. The kept DNA is CDR3 alone, 45 bases in frame from the first base. The germline V gene gives CDR1 as MNHEY and CDR2 as SVGAGI. Regarding this clonotype: Its antigen remains unidentified. No base qualities exist here, and no much larger clone lies one base off it.

Interpreted using the paper, the treatment or condition label stands for: allogeneic hematopoietic cell transplantation with graft depleted of TCRalphabeta T cells and CD19 B cells. TCRalphabeta/CD19-depleted allogeneic hematopoietic cell grafts were given to the transplant recipients, all of whom were children. The sample here was PBMCs, mostly from graft donor cells, taken 360 days after TCRalphabeta/CD19-depleted stem cell transplant. The receptor was derived from a male patient between 5 and 17 years old who had a stem cell transplant for acute lymphoblastic leukemia, so the T cells may come from the graft donor. The V gene is TRBV6-5 and the J gene is TRBJ1-4, with the D gene call left open. The nucleotide sequence reads as follows: TGTGCCAGCAGTTACTCTGAGGGAACTAATGAAAAACTGTTTTTT. Protein translation: CASSYSEGTNEKLFF.